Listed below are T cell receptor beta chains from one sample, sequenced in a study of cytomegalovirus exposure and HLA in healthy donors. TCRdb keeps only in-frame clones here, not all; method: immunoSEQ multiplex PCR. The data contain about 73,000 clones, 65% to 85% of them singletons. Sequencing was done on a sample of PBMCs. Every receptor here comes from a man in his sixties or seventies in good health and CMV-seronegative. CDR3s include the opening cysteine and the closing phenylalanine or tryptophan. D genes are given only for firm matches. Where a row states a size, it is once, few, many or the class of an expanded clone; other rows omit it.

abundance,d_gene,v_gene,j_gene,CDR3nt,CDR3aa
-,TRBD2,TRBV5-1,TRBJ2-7,TGCGCCAGCAGCAGACTAGCGGGAGGGCCGGACGAGCAGTACTTC,CASSRLAGGPDEQYF
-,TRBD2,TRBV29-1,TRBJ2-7,TGCAGCGTCTGGACTAGCGGGAGGGCCTTGGAGCAGTACTTC,CSVWTSGRALEQYF
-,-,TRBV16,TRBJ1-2,TGTGCCAGCAGCCACCCTATGGGGCCTAACTATGGCTACACCTTC,CASSHPMGPNYGYTF
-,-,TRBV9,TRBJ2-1,TGTGCCAGCAGCTCGGGGGTAGGGACAGTCTACACTGAGCAGTTCTTC,CASSSGVGTVYTEQFF
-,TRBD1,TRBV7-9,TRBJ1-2,TGTGCCAGCAACATCGGGACAGGGGATGGCTACACCTTC,CASNIGTGDGYTF
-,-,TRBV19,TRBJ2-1,TGTGCCAGTAGTATTATGGCGGGGGCCGCGGCTGAGCAGTTCTTC,CASSIMAGAAAEQFF
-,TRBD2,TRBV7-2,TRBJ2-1,TGTGCCAGCAGCTTAACTAGCGGGGGGACTCGGGTCGAGCAGTTCTTC,CASSLTSGGTRVEQFF
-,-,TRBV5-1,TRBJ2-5,TGCGCCAGCAGCATACAGGGTTTTGCGCAAGAGACCCAGTACTTC,CASSIQGFAQETQYF
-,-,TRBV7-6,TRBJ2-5,TGTGCCAGCACACCACGGGGAAGAAAAGAGACCCAGTACTTC,CASTPRGRKETQYF
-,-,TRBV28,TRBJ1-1,TGTGCCAGCAGCCCTTCTTCGTCGGTAGACACTGAAGCTTTCTTT,CASSPSSSVDTEAFF
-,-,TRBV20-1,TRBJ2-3,TGCAGTGCCGAAGGGGCCGATACGCAGTATTTT,CSAEGADTQYF
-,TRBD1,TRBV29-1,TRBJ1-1,TGCAGCGTTCCCAGCAGGACAGGGACAACTGAAGCTTTCTTT,CSVPSRTGTTEAFF
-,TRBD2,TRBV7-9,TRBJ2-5,TGTGCCAGCAGCTTTTATGCGGGAGATGCAGAGACCCAGTACTTC,CASSFYAGDAETQYF
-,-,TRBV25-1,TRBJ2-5,TGTGCCAGCAGTCGTTCGTTTTTTGGGGCCGGGACCCAGTACTTC,CASSRSFFGAGTQYF
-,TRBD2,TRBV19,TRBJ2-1,TGTGCCAGCAGCAACCCGGGACTAGCTAACAATGAGCAGTTCTTC,CASSNPGLANNEQFF
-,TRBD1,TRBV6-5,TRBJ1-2,TGTGCCAGCAGTTACGACAGGGCTAACTATGGCTACACCTTC,CASSYDRANYGYTF
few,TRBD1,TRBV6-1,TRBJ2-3,TGTGCCAGCAGTGATGAGGACAGGGGGTGGACAGATACGCAGTATTTT,CASSDEDRGWTDTQYF
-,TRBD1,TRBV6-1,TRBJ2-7,TGTGCCAGCAGTCGTCGGACAGGGGGCAACTACGAGCAGTACTTC,CASSRRTGGNYEQYF
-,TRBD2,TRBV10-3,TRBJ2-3,TGTGCCATCAGTGCCTCTGGGACTAAAGGCACAGATACGCAGTATTTT,CAISASGTKGTDTQYF
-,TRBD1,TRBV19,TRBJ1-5,TGTGCCAGTAGTATTTTTGACAGGGGGCTGAGTCAGCCCCAGCATTTT,CASSIFDRGLSQPQHF
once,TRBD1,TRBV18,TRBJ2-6,TGTGCCAGCTCACTCACAGGGGTCCACTCTGGGGCCAACGTCCTGACTTTC,CASSLTGVHSGANVLTF
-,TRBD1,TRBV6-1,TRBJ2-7,TGTGCCAGCAGTTTGAGGGACAGGGCTGGCTACGAGCAGTACTTC,CASSLRDRAGYEQYF
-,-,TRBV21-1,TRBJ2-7,TGTGCCAGCAGCAAAGGACAGGTTCCGTCTATCTTTAATACCTACGAGCAGTACTTC,CASSKGQVPSIFNTYEQYF
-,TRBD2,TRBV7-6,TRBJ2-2,TGTGCCAGCAGCCTAACGACTAGCGGCTCCACCGGGGAGCTGTTTTTT,CASSLTTSGSTGELFF
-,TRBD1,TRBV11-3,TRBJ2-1,TGTGCCAGCAGCTTAGCTACAGGGGCATACAATGAGCAGTTCTTC,CASSLATGAYNEQFF
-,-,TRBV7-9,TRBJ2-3,TGTGCCAGCAGCCTCGCGGCAGGGGCAGATACGCAGTATTTT,CASSLAAGADTQYF
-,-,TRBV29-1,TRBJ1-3,TGCAGCGTTGAAGTCCGTCCGAGCTCTGGAAACACCATATATTTT,CSVEVRPSSGNTIYF
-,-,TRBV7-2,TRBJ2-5,TGTGCCAGCAGCTCCCGGCTAGAGTTGGAGACCCAGTACTTC,CASSSRLELETQYF
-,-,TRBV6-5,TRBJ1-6,TGTGCCAGCAGTTTGGACAGAAATTCACCCCTCCACTTT,CASSLDRNSPLHF
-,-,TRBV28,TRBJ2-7,TGTGCCAGCAACCAGGGATCCTACGAGCAGTACTTC,CASNQGSYEQYF
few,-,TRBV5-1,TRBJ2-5,TGCGCCAGCAGCCCCGGTTCACACCAAGAGACCCAGTACTTC,CASSPGSHQETQYF
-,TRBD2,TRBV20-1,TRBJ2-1,TGCAGTGCTAGTGGCGGGGGGCCGCAGTTCTTC,CSASGGGPQFF
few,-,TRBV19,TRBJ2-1,TGTGCCAGTAGTACCGAAAGTGGAGCGGTGTCCGGGAATGAGCAGTTCTTC,CASSTESGAVSGNEQFF
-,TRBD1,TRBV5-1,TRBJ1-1,TGCGCCAGCAGCTTGGCGGGGACAGGGGGAATCGGTGAAGCTTTCTTT,CASSLAGTGGIGEAFF
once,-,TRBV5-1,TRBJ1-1,TGCGCCAGCAGCCGTCGGGGAGGGCAAAGATTGGTGAACACTGAAGCTTTCTTT,CASSRRGGQRLVNTEAFF
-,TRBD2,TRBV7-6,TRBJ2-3,TGTGCCAGCAGCCCCGCCGGGGGGGAGTTGGGGACAGATACGCAGTATTTT,CASSPAGGELGTDTQYF
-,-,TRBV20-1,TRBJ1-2,TGCAGTGCAGGGGGTACAGTAGGCTACACCTTC,CSAGGTVGYTF